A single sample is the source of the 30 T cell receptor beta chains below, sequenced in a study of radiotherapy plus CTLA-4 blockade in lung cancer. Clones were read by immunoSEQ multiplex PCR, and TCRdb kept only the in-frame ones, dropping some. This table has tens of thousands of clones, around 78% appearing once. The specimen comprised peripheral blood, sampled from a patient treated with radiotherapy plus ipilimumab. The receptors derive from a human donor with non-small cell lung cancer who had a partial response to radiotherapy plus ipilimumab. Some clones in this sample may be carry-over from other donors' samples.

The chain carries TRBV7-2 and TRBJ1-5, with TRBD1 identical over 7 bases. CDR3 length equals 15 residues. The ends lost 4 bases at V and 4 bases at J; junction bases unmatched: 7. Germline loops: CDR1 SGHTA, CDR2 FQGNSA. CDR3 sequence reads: CASSSRQGGNQPQHF. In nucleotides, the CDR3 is TGTGCCAGCAGCTCAAGACAGGGTGGAAATCAGCCCCAGCATTTT.

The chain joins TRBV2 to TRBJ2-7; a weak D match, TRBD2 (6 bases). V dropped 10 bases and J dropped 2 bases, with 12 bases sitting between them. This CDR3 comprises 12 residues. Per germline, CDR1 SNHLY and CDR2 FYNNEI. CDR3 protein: CATASAAYEQYF. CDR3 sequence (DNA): TGTGCCACCGCTAGCGCCGCCTACGAGCAGTACTTC.

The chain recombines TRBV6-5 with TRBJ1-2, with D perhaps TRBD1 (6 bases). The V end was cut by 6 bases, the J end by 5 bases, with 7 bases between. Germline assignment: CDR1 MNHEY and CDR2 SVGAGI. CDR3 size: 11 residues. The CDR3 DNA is TGTGCCAGCAGACAGGGTTATGGCTACACCTTC. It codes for CASRQGYGYTF.

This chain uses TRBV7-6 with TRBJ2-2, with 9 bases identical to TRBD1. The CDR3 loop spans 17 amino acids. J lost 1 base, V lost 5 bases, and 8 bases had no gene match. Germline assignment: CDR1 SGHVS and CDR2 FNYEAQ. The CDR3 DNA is TGTGCCAGCAGCGTCCCGGGACAGGGCTTGAACACCGGGGAGCTGTTTTTT. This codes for CASSVPGQGLNTGELFF.

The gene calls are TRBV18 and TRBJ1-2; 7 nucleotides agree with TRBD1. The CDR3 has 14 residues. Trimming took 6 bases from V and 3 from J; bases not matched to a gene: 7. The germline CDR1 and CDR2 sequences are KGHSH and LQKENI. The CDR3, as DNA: TGTGCCAGCTCGCCTCAGGGGGTGGACTATGGCTACACCTTC. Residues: CASSPQGVDYGYTF.

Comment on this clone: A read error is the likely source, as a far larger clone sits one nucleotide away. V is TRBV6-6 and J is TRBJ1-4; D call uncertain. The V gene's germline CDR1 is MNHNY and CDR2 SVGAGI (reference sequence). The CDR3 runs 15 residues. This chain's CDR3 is CASSYSGGRNENLFF. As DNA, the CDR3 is TGTGCCAGCAGTTACTCGGGAGGGAGGAATGAAAACCTGTTTTTT.

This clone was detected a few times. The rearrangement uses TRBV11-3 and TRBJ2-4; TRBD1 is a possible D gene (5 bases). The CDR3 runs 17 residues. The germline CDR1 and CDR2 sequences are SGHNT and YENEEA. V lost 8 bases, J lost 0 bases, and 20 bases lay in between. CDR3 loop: CASRFQGAGLAKNIQYF. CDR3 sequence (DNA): TGTGCCAGCCGTTTCCAAGGGGCAGGGCTAGCCAAAAACATTCAGTACTTC.

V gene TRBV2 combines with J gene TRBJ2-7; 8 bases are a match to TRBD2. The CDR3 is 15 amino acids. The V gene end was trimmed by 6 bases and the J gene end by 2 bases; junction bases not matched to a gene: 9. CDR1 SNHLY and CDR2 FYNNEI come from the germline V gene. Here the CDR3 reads CASRDLVAGPYEQYF. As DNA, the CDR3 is TGTGCCAGCAGGGACTTAGTAGCGGGACCCTACGAGCAGTACTTC.

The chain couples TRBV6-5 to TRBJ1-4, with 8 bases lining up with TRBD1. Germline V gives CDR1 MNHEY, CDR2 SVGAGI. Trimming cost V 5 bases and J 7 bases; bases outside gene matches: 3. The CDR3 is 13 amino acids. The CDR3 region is CASSAQGGEKLFF. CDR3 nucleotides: TGTGCCAGCAGTGCACAGGGGGGTGAAAAACTGTTTTTT.

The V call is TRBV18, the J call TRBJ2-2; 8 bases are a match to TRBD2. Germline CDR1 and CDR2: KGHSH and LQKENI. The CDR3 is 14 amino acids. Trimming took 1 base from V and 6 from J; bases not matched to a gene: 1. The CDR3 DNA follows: TGTGCCAGCTCACCACTCGGGAGGGCCGGGGAGCTGTTTTTT. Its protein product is CASSPLGRAGELFF.

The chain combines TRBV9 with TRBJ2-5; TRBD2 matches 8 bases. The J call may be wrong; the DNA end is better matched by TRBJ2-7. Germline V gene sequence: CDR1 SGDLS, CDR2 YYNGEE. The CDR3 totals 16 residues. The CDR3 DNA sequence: TGTGCCAGCAGCGTGGGCAGTACAGCGGGGGTCTACGAGCAGTACTTC. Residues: CASSVGSTAGVYEQYF.

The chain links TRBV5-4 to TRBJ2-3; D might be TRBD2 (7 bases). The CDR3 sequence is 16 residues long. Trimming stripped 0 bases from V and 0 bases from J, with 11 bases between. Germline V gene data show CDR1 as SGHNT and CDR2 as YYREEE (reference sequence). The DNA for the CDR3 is TGTGCCAGCAGCTTGGAAGGGGGGGCGAGCACAGATACGCAGTATTTT. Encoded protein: CASSLEGGASTDTQYF.

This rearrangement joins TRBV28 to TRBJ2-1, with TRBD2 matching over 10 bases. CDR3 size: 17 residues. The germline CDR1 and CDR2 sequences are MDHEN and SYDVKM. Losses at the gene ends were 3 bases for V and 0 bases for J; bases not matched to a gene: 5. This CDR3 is CASSFAAGGLSYNEQFF. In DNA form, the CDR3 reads TGTGCCAGCAGTTTTGCAGCGGGGGGGCTCTCCTACAATGAGCAGTTCTTC.

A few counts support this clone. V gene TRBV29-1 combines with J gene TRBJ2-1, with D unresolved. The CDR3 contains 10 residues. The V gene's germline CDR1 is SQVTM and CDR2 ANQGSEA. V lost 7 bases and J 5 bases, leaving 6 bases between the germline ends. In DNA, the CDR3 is TGCAGCGCCTCGGACAATGAGCAGTTCTTC. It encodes CSASDNEQFF.

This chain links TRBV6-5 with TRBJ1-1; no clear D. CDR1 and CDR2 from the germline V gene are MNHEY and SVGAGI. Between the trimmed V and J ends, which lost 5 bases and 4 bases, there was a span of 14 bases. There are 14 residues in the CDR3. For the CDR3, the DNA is TGTGCCAGCAGTGCAGCCCGGAGTGTCACTGAAGCTTTCTTT. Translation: CASSAARSVTEAFF.

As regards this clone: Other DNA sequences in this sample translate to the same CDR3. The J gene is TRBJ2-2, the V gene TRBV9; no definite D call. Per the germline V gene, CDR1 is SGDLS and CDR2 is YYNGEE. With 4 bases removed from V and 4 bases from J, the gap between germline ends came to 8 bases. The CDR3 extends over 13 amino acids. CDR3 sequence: CASSPGGTGELFF. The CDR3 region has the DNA TGTGCCAGCAGCCCCGGCGGCACCGGGGAGCTGTTTTTT.

DNA for the CDR3: TGTGCCAGCAGTTTCCGGAGCTCAAGCTCCTATAATTCACCCCTCCACTTT. Protein product: CASSFRSSSSYNSPLHF. The V call is TRBV27, the J call TRBJ1-6, with unresolved D. The CDR3 is 17 residues long. The V gene lost 3 bases and the J gene lost 0 bases, with 12 bases spanning the gap. Germline V gene lookup returns CDR1 MNHEY and CDR2 SMNVEV (reference sequence).

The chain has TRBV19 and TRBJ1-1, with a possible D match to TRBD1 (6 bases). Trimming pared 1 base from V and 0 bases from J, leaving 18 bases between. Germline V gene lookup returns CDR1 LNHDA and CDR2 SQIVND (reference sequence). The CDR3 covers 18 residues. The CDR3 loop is CASSIGGGRGRMNTEAFF. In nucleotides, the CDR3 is TGTGCCAGTAGTATAGGGGGGGGCCGCGGTCGTATGAACACTGAAGCTTTCTTT.

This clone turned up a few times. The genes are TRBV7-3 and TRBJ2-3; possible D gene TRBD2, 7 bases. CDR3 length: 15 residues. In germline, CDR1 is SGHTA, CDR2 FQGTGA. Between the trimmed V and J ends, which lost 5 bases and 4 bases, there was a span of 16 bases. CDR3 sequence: CASSPLGGLADTQYF. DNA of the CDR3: TGTGCCAGCAGCCCTCTCGGGGGGCTTGCAGATACGCAGTATTTT.

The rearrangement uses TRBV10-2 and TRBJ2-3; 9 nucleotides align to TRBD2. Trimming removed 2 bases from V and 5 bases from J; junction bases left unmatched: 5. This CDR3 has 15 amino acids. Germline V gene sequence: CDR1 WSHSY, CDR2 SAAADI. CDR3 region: CASSEAGGPEDTQYF. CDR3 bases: TGCGCCAGCAGTGAGGCGGGAGGGCCAGAAGATACGCAGTATTTT.

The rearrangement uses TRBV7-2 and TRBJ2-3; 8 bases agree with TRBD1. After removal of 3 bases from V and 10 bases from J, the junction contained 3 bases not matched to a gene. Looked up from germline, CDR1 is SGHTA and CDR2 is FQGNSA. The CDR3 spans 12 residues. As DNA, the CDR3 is TGTGCCAGCAGCTTTAGACAGGGGTCGCAGTATTTT. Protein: CASSFRQGSQYF. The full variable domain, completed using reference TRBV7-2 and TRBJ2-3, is GAGVSQSPSNKVTEKGKDVELRCDPISGHTALYWYRQSLGQGLEFLIYFQGNSAPDKSGLPSDRFSAERTGGSVSTLTIQRTQQEDSAVYLCASSFRQGSQYFGPGTRLTVL.

CDR3 nucleotide sequence: TGTGCCAGCAGTAACCCACTAGCGGTCGAGACCCAGTACTTC. It is translated as CASSNPLAVETQYF. V usage is TRBV25-1 and J usage is TRBJ2-5, with TRBD2 matching over 8 bases. The CDR3 totals 14 residues. Germline lookup yields CDR1 MGHDK and CDR2 SYGVNS. V lost 5 bases to trimming and J lost 5 bases; unmatched junction nucleotides: 7.

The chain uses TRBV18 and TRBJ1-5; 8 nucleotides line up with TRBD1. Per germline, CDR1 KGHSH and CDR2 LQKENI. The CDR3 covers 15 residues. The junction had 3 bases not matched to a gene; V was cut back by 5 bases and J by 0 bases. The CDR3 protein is CASSSQGASNQPQHF. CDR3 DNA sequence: TGTGCCAGCTCATCTCAGGGGGCTAGCAATCAGCCCCAGCATTTT.

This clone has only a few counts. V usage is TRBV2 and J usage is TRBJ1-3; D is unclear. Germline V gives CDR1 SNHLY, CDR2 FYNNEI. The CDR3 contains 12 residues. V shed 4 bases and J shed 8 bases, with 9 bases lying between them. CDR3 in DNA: TGTGCCAGCAGTGTTTTCGGAGACACCATATATTTT. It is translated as CASSVFGDTIYF.

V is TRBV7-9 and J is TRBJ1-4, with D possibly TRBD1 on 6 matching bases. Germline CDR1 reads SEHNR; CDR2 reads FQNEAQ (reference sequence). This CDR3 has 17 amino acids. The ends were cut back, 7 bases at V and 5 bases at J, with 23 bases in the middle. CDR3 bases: TGTGCCAGCACCCACGGGACAACAGGAATCAAAAATGAAAAACTGTTTTTT. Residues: CASTHGTTGIKNEKLFF. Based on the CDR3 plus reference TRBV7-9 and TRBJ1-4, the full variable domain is DTGVSQNPRHKITKRGQNVTFRCDPISEHNRLYWYRQTLGQGPEFLTYFQNEAQLEKSRLLSDRFSAERPKGSFSTLEIQRTEQGDSAMYLCASTHGTTGIKNEKLFFGSGTQLSVL.

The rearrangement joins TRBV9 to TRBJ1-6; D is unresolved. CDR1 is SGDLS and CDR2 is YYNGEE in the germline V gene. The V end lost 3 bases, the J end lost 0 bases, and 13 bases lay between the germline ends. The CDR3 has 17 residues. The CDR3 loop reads CASSDPAGLSYNSPLHF. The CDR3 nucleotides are TGTGCCAGCAGCGACCCCGCGGGCCTCTCCTATAATTCACCCCTCCACTTT. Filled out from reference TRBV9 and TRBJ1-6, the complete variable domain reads DSGVTQTPKHLITATGQRVTLRCSPRSGDLSVYWYQQSLDQGLQFLIQYYNGEERAKGNILERFSAQQFPDLHSELNLSSLELGDSALYFCASSDPAGLSYNSPLHFGNGTRLTVT.

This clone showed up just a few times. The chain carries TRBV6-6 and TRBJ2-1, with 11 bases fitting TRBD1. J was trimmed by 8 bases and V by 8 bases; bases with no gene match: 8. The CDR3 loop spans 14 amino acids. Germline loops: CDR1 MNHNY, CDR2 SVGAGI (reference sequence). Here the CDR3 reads CASSRDRGGYEQFF. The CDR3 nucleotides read TGTGCCAGCTCCCGGGACAGGGGGGGATATGAGCAGTTCTTC.

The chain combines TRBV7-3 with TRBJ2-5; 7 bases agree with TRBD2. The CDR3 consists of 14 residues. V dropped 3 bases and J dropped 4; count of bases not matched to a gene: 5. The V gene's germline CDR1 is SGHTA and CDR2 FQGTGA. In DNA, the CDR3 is TGTGCCAGCAGCTTGGGCGGCGGGAGAGAGACCCAGTACTTC. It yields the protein CASSLGGGRETQYF. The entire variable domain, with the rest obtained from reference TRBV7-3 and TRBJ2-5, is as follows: GAGVSQTPSNKVTEKGKYVELRCDPISGHTALYWYRQSLGQGPEFLIYFQGTGAADDSGLPNDRFFAVRPEGSVSTLKIQRTERGDSAVYLCASSLGGGRETQYFGPGTRLLVL.

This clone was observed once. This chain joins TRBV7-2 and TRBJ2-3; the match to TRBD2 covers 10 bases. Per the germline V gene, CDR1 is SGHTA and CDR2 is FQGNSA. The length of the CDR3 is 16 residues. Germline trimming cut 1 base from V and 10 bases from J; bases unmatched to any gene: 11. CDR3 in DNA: TGTGCCAGCAGCTTAGAAGGGGCTAGCGGGAGAGTTGCGCAGTATTTT. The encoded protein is CASSLEGASGRVAQYF.

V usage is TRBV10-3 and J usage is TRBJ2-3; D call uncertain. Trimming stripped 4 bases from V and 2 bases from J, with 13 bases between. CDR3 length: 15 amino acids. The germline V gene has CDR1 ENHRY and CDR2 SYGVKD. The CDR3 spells CAISVASTHTDTQYF. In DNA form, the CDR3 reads TGTGCCATCAGTGTGGCTAGTACGCACACAGATACGCAGTATTTT.